This entry lists 10 T cell receptor beta chains sequenced from one sample in a study of blood T cells in healthy people across ages. The second PCR ran about 6 to 12 cycles with a sample-barcoded 5' primer and J-beta primers. TCRdb re-called the 5' RACE reads through MiXCR, storing one row per CDR3 protein. This sample carries about 1.1 million distinct CDR3 sequences, under 40% of them seen once, and the ten largest clones take around 13%. Sequenced material: blood. These receptors came from a man aged 18 to 29 in good health.

The chain combines TRBV7-2 with TRBJ2-3; D is perhaps TRBD2 (5 bases). Trimming cost V 1 base and J 4 bases, with 21 bases left between them. This CDR3 region has 18 residues. Germline lookup yields CDR1 SGHTA and CDR2 FQGNSA. CDR3 sequence: CASSLEDRAGLGADTQYF. The CDR3 nucleotides read TGTGCCAGCAGCTTAGAGGATAGAGCAGGATTGGGAGCAGATACGCAGTATTTT.

V gene TRBV5-1 combines with J gene TRBJ2-5; 7 bases line up with TRBD1. The J call may be wrong; the DNA end is better matched by TRBJ2-7. The CDR3 covers 13 residues. Germline V CDR1 and CDR2: SGHRS, YFSETQ. CDR3 coding DNA: TGCGCCAGCACCTCGGACAGGTTCTACGAGCAGTACTTC. Its translation: CASTSDRFYEQYF.

Turning to this clonotype: A read error may account for a junction end that differs from germline. The chain has TRBV20-1 and TRBJ2-3; 9 bases match TRBD2. CDR1 and CDR2 from the germline V gene are DFQATT and SNEGSKA (reference sequence). The CDR3 consists of 14 residues. The DNA for the CDR3 is TGCAGTGCTTCTCTAGCGGGGACCACAGATACGCGGTATTTT. Translated, it gives CSASLAGTTDTRYF.

This clonotype appeared a few times. The chain recombines TRBV27 with TRBJ2-1; 15 bases fit TRBD2. V was pared by 5 bases and J by 1 base, with 6 bases of the junction left unmatched. This CDR3 has 18 amino acids. CDR1 and CDR2 from the germline V gene are MNHEY and SMNVEV (reference sequence). The CDR3 DNA follows: TGTGCCAGCAGTCCCGGGACTAGCGGGGGGTTTTCCTACAATGAGCAGTTCTTC. Its protein product is CASSPGTSGGFSYNEQFF.

The rearrangement uses TRBV27 and TRBJ2-1; TRBD2 agrees at 9 bases. CDR1 is MNHEY, CDR2 SMNVEV, per germline (reference sequence). With 5 bases clipped from V and 3 bases from J, the junction kept 14 bases outside the gene matches. The CDR3 spans 18 residues. The DNA for the CDR3 is TGTGCCAGCAGTCCCTCCCCCTGTGATAGCGGGGGCTACAATGAGCAGTTCTTC. This sequence encodes CASSPSPCDSGGYNEQFF.

This clonotype was seen only a few times. The J gene is TRBJ2-7, the V gene TRBV20-1; weak D call: TRBD2 (6 bases). This CDR3 is built from 15 residues. CDR1 and CDR2 (germline): DFQATT, SNEGSKA (reference sequence). The germline V and J ends were trimmed by 0 bases and 0 bases, with 12 bases remaining between them. This CDR3 is CSARDGLANSYEQYF. In nucleotides, the CDR3 is TGCAGTGCTAGAGATGGGCTAGCGAACTCCTACGAGCAGTACTTC.

The chain joins TRBV10-3 to TRBJ1-1, with TRBD1 as a possible D gene (6 bases). Germline CDR1 ENHRY, CDR2 SYGVKD. This CDR3 comprises 16 residues. Trimming removed 0 bases at V and 1 base at J, with 12 bases between. The CDR3 here is CAISESWRTANTEAFF. The DNA for the CDR3 is TGTGCCATCAGTGAGTCATGGAGGACAGCGAACACTGAAGCTTTCTTT.

In nucleotides, the CDR3 is TGTGCCAGCAGGCGGGACGGGGCGGGTCGGACCCAGTACTTC. This encodes CASRRDGAGRTQYF. The chain joins TRBV6-2 or TRBV6-3 to TRBJ2-5; D possibly corresponds to TRBD2 (6 bases). The germline V and J ends were trimmed by 6 bases and 7 bases, with 18 bases remaining between them. The CDR3 consists of 14 residues. Germline lookup yields CDR1 MNHEY and CDR2 SVGEGT.

The chain couples TRBV2 to TRBJ2-5; a weak D match, TRBD1 (6 bases). The CDR3 loop spans 14 amino acids. Germline V gene data show CDR1 as SNHLY and CDR2 as FYNNEI. Between the trimmed V and J ends, which lost 6 bases and 11 bases, there was a span of 22 bases. CDR3 nucleotides: TGTGCCAGCAGCGTCCGACAGGTCCCTGAGGGGCAGTACTTC. This translates into CASSVRQVPEGQYF. Supplemented by reference TRBV2 and TRBJ2-5, the full variable domain reads EPEVTQTPSHQVTQMGQEVILRCVPISNHLYFYWYRQILGQKVEFLVSFYNNEISEKSEIFDDQFSVERPDGSNFTLKIRSTKLEDSAMYFCASSVRQVPEGQYFGPGTRLLVL.

The genes are TRBV7-9 and TRBJ2-7; possibly TRBD1 for D (5 bases). Between the trimmed V and J ends, which lost 2 bases and 7 bases, there was a span of 18 bases. The V gene's germline CDR1 is SEHNR and CDR2 FQNEAQ (reference sequence). The CDR3 has 15 residues. The CDR3 bases are TGTGCCAGCAGCTTAAGTGAGACAGCTTACAATGAGCAGTACTTC. Translation: CASSLSETAYNEQYF.